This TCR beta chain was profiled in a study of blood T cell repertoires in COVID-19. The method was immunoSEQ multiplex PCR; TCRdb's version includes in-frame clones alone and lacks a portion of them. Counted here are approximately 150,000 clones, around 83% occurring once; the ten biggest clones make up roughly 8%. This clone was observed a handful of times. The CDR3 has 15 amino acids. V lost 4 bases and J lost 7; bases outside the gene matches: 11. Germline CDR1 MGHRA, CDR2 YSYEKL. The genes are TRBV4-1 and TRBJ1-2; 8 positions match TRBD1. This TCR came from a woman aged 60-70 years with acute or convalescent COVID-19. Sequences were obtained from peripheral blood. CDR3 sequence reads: CASSPPDRVEGGYTF. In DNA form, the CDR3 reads TGCGCCAGCAGCCCGCCGGACAGGGTAGAGGGTGGCTACACCTTC.